The 20 T cell receptor beta chains in this list originate from one sample, sequenced in a study of T cell responses to AZD1222 COVID-19 vaccine. Sequencing used immunoSEQ multiplex PCR; TCRdb keeps in-frame clones, though not all of them. The sample holds tens of thousands of clones, roughly 85% seen once. The sample consisted of peripheral blood, taken 28 days after the second AZD1222 dose. These receptors were collected from an adult who received the AZD1222 COVID-19 vaccine.

The V gene is TRBV7-2, the J gene TRBJ2-1; TRBD2 agrees at 8 bases. V shed 5 bases, J shed 9 bases, and the junction held 9 bases outside the gene matches. Germline V gene data show CDR1 as SGHTA and CDR2 as FQGNSA. The CDR3 covers 14 residues. The CDR3 region is CASSPNGGAGEQFF. The DNA for the CDR3 is TGTGCCAGCAGCCCGAACGGGGGGGCGGGTGAGCAGTTCTTC.

The chain uses TRBV2 and TRBJ2-2; 11 positions match TRBD1. Unmatched junction bases numbered 8, after V lost 6 bases and J lost 5 bases. There are 16 residues in the CDR3. Germline lookup yields CDR1 SNHLY and CDR2 FYNNEI. CDR3 protein: CASRVRGTGGTGELFF. The CDR3 DNA reads as TGTGCCAGCAGGGTCCGTGGGACAGGGGGTACCGGGGAGCTGTTTTTT.

This chain connects TRBV14 to TRBJ2-5; TRBD1 aligns across 8 bases. The V segment lost 4 bases and the J segment 5 bases; nucleotides outside the gene matches: 9. Germline-derived CDR1 and CDR2 are SGHDN and FVKESK. The CDR3 consists of 15 residues. The CDR3 sequence: CASSPRRTGKETQYF. The CDR3 bases are TGTGCCAGCAGCCCGAGGAGGACAGGGAAGGAGACCCAGTACTTC.

The chain links TRBV21-1 to TRBJ2-1; the tabulated D call, TRBD1, remains unverified against the DNA. TRBV21-1 is a documented pseudogene. This CDR3 region has 16 residues. The CDR3 coding sequence is TGTGCCAGCAGCAGGGGGCGACGGGGCATTAGAAATGAGCAGTTCTTC. Protein sequence: CASSRGRRGIRNEQFF.

This rearrangement joins TRBV18 to TRBJ1-2, with D possibly being TRBD1 (6 bases). The CDR3 has 15 amino acids. CDR1 and CDR2 from the germline V gene are KGHSH and LQKENI. V lost 3 bases to trimming and J lost 3 bases, with 14 bases between them. The CDR3 bases are TGTGCCAGCTCACCTACAGGGCCTGCTGACTATGGCTACACCTTC. Its protein is CASSPTGPADYGYTF.

This chain joins TRBV7-2 and TRBJ2-5, with D maybe TRBD1 (6 bases). Trimming shortened V by 2 bases and J by 1 base, and 11 bases separated the two germline ends. The CDR3 contains 15 residues. The germline V gene encodes CDR1 SGHTA and CDR2 FQGNSA. CDR3 nucleotides: TGTGCCAGCAGCTTACGGTGGGGGCCCCAAGAGACCCAGTACTTC. This translates into CASSLRWGPQETQYF.

The chain is built from TRBV6-5 and TRBJ1-4, with 7 bases matching TRBD1. CDR3 length: 15 amino acids. Unmatched junction bases numbered 4, after V lost 0 bases and J lost 6 bases. Germline CDR1 and CDR2: MNHEY and SVGAGI. CDR3 in amino acids: CASSYSGGQYEKLFF. DNA for the CDR3: TGTGCCAGCAGTTACTCAGGGGGCCAGTATGAAAAACTGTTTTTT.

The gene calls are TRBV4-2 and TRBJ2-2; TRBD1 agrees at 7 bases. The CDR3 totals 16 residues. The J segment lost 6 bases and the V segment lost 1 base, leaving 8 bases of the junction unmatched. The germline V gene encodes CDR1 LGHNA and CDR2 YNFKEQ. This chain's CDR3 is CASSQVMDRFAGELFF. CDR3 DNA: TGTGCCAGCAGCCAAGTAATGGACAGGTTTGCCGGGGAGCTGTTTTTT.

The DNA of the CDR3 is TGTGCCAGCTCACCACGTTGGGAGTTCGGCACTGAAGCTTTCTTT. Translating gives CASSPRWEFGTEAFF. The chain links TRBV18 to TRBJ1-1; D uncertain. This CDR3 has 15 amino acids. The V and J ends lost 1 base and 4 bases respectively, with 13 bases between them. Looked up from germline, CDR1 is KGHSH and CDR2 is LQKENI.

The rearrangement links TRBV28 to TRBJ2-7; 8 nucleotides align to TRBD1. The CDR3 is 14 residues long. Germline CDR1 reads MDHEN; CDR2 reads SYDVKM. The ends lost 7 bases at V and 0 bases at J; junction bases unmatched: 5. As DNA, the CDR3 is TGTGCCAGCATCGCAGGGGGCCCCTCCTACGAGCAGTACTTC. It yields the protein CASIAGGPSYEQYF.

CDR3 sequence: CASSEAAGYGYTF. CDR3 nucleotides: TGTGCCAGCAGTGAAGCGGCTGGGTATGGCTACACCTTC. This rearrangement joins TRBV6-1 to TRBJ1-2; D ambiguous. The CDR3 sequence is 13 residues long. The V end was cut by 0 bases, the J end by 5 bases, with 7 bases between. Germline CDR1 is MNHNS and CDR2 is SASEGT.

The chain uses TRBV10-2 and TRBJ1-1; D not resolved. CDR1 and CDR2 (germline): WSHSY, SAAADI. The V and J ends lost 2 bases and 3 bases respectively, with 7 bases between them. The CDR3 contains 13 residues. CDR3 sequence reads: CASSEGWDTEAFF. The CDR3, as DNA: TGCGCCAGCAGTGAGGGTTGGGACACTGAAGCTTTCTTT.

This clone showed up just once. The chain recombines TRBV5-1 with TRBJ2-5; the D gene is possibly TRBD1 (6 bases). The V gene's germline CDR1 is SGHRS and CDR2 YFSETQ. V shed 1 base and J shed 3 bases, with 7 bases lying between them. The CDR3 contains 13 residues. CDR3: CASSLYREETQYF. For the CDR3, the DNA is TGCGCCAGCAGCTTGTACAGGGAAGAGACCCAGTACTTC.

The CDR3 bases are TGCAGCGTTGAAGATCTGTATGACGGAGGCACAGATACGCAGTATTTT. Amino acid sequence: CSVEDLYDGGTDTQYF. The chain joins TRBV29-1 to TRBJ2-3; no clear D. Germline CDR1 is SQVTM and CDR2 is ANQGSEA. V was pared by 0 bases and J by 1 base, with 14 bases between. This CDR3 has 16 amino acids.

This chain links TRBV5-4 with TRBJ2-1; D ambiguous. Germline V lookup: CDR1 SGHNT, CDR2 YYREEE (reference sequence). The CDR3 covers 13 residues. V lost 4 bases, J lost 0 bases, and 5 bases lay in between. CDR3 sequence: CASSLSSYNEQFF. For the CDR3, the DNA is TGTGCCAGCAGCCTCAGCTCCTACAATGAGCAGTTCTTC.

The V call is TRBV5-4, the J call TRBJ2-7; TRBD2 agrees at 9 bases. CDR3 length equals 14 residues. Trimming removed 4 bases from V and 6 bases from J; junction bases left unmatched: 8. Germline V gene data show CDR1 as SGHNT and CDR2 as YYREEE (reference sequence). The DNA of the CDR3 is TGTGCCAGCAGCCAAAGACTAGCGGCGGTCGAGCAGTACTTC. Its translation: CASSQRLAAVEQYF. The variable domain in full, completed from reference TRBV5-4 and TRBJ2-7, reads ETGVTQSPTHLIKTRGQQVTLRCSSQSGHNTVSWYQQALGQGPQFIFQYYREEENGRGNFPPRFSGLQFPNYSSELNVNALELDDSALYLCASSQRLAAVEQYFGPGTRLTVT.

The chain combines TRBV5-1 with TRBJ2-2; 7 bases line up with TRBD1. This CDR3 spans 15 amino acids. Germline CDR1 is SGHRS and CDR2 is YFSETQ. V was pared by 3 bases and J by 6 bases, with 8 bases of the junction left unmatched. The CDR3 sequence is CASSSIPGTAGELFF. The CDR3 region has the DNA TGCGCCAGCAGCTCGATTCCCGGGACAGCCGGGGAGCTGTTTTTT.

The chain is built from TRBV19 and TRBJ1-5; perhaps TRBD1 as D (5 bases). Germline CDR1 reads LNHDA; CDR2 reads SQIVND (reference sequence). CDR3 length: 16 amino acids. Trimming removed 10 bases from V and 3 bases from J, with 22 bases in between. The CDR3 loop reads CATRVLATDNNQPQHF. As DNA, the CDR3 is TGTGCCACGAGGGTCCTTGCGACAGATAACAATCAGCCCCAGCATTTT.

This clone was recorded a few times. This rearrangement joins TRBV7-9 to TRBJ1-5, with 8 bases identical to TRBD1. The CDR3 covers 12 residues. Germline V CDR1 and CDR2: SEHNR, FQNEAQ (reference sequence). V was clipped by 4 bases and J by 8 bases; unmatched bases: 1. CDR3 residues: CASSSGGEPQHF. CDR3 nucleotides: TGTGCCAGCAGCTCAGGGGGCGAGCCCCAGCATTTT. Looking up the rest from reference TRBV7-9 and TRBJ1-5 gives the full variable domain: DTGVSQNPRHKITKRGQNVTFRCDPISEHNRLYWYRQTLGQGPEFLTYFQNEAQLEKSRLLSDRFSAERPKGSFSTLEIQRTEQGDSAMYLCASSSGGEPQHFGDGTRLSIL.

This sequence joins TRBV28 and TRBJ2-3; 9 bases are a match to TRBD2. CDR1 and CDR2 (germline): MDHEN, SYDVKM. The CDR3 has 15 residues. After removal of 9 bases from V and 5 bases from J, the junction contained 12 bases not matched to a gene. CDR3 sequence reads: CASRRAGGRKDTQYF. In nucleotides, the CDR3 is TGTGCCAGTAGACGTGCGGGGGGGCGGAAAGATACGCAGTATTTT.